The rows below give T cell receptor beta chains drawn from one sample of a study of T cell repertoires in cytomegalovirus infection. TCRdb processed the reads anew with MiXCR; each CDR3 protein has one entry. The sample records hundreds of thousands of distinct CDR3 sequences, roughly a sixth being singletons. The sample comprised PBMCs. The receptors shown here come from a human donor in good health (CMV status not recorded). Some clones in this sample may be carry-over from other donors' samples. The CDR3 runs from the conserved cysteine through the conserved F or W. The order of the fields is J gene, clone size, D gene, V gene, CDR3 protein, CDR3 DNA. The D gene is left open where the match is weak. Not every row has a clone size; where given, it reads once, few, many or a size class.

TRBJ2-1 few TRBD1 TRBV29-1 CSVENRGYNEQFF TGCAGCGTCGAAAACAGGGGCTACAATGAGCAGTTCTTC
TRBJ2-1 NA TRBD2 TRBV5-1 CASSLRASGMGNEQFF TGCGCCAGCAGCTTGCGGGCTAGCGGGATGGGGAATGAGCAGTTCTTC
TRBJ1-5 NA TRBD1 TRBV6-2/TRBV6-3 CASNIGTGYDQPQHF TGTGCCAGCAATATAGGGACAGGCTATGATCAGCCCCAGCATTTT
TRBJ1-2 few NA TRBV10-3 CATSWGTNPYGYTF TGTGCCACCTCTTGGGGGACTAATCCCTATGGCTACACCTTC
TRBJ2-3 NA TRBD2 TRBV13 CASSLTSGGTSTDTQYF TGTGCCAGCAGCTTAACTAGCGGGGGCACTAGCACAGATACGCAGTATTTT
TRBJ1-6 NA NA TRBV20-1 CSAQRRSFNSPLHF TGCAGTGCCCAGCGCCGCTCCTTCAATTCACCCCTCCACTTT
TRBJ1-4 few TRBD1 TRBV28 CASSSGQGGYEKLFF TGTGCCAGCAGTTCAGGACAGGGTGGATATGAAAAACTGTTTTTT
TRBJ2-5 NA NA TRBV5-1 CASSLSEGQETQYF TGCGCCAGCAGCTTGTCTGAGGGGCAAGAGACCCAGTACTTC
TRBJ1-1 few TRBD1 TRBV7-8 CASSPGQGVNAFF TGTGCCAGCAGCCCGGGACAGGGGGTGAATGCTTTCTTT
TRBJ1-2 many NA TRBV7-9 CASRQSTESNYGYTF TGTGCCAGCAGGCAAAGCACGGAGTCTAACTATGGCTACACCTTC
TRBJ1-2 NA NA TRBV13 CASSLPQGSYTF TGTGCCAGCAGCTTACCACAGGGTAGCTACACCTTC
TRBJ1-6 few NA TRBV6-5 CASSYSSRGPSPLHF TGTGCCAGCAGTTACTCGAGTCGGGGGCCTTCACCCCTCCACTTT
TRBJ1-2 many NA TRBV6-2/TRBV6-3 CATSSEGSYGYTF TGTGCCACCTCAAGCGAAGGATCCTATGGCTACACCTTC
TRBJ1-2 many NA TRBV7-2 CASSLGDAGTYGYTF TGTGCCAGCAGCTTAGGGGACGCGGGAACCTATGGCTACACCTTC
TRBJ2-7 many NA TRBV6-2/TRBV6-3 CASSPGRHEQYF TGTGCCAGCAGCCCAGGGAGGCACGAGCAGTACTTC
TRBJ2-7 many NA TRBV7-2 CASSLGGRGYEQYF TGTGCCAGCAGCTTAGGTGGCAGGGGCTACGAGCAGTACTTC
TRBJ1-1 many NA TRBV5-1 CASSFTGPSNTEAFF TGCGCCAGCAGCTTCACAGGGCCTTCGAACACTGAAGCTTTCTTT
TRBJ2-3 few TRBD2 TRBV4-1 CASSLPSSGGAEDTQYF TGTGCCAGCAGCCTCCCCTCTAGCGGGGGGGCCGAGGATACGCAGTATTTT
TRBJ2-7 few NA TRBV7-2 CASSLGSSQSYEQYF TGTGCCAGCAGCTTAGGATCTAGTCAGTCCTACGAGCAGTACTTC
TRBJ2-2 many NA TRBV7-2 CASSSQWGTGELFF TGTGCCAGCAGCTCGCAGTGGGGCACCGGGGAGCTGTTTTTT
TRBJ2-7 many TRBD1 TRBV19 CASSTADRAGYEQYF TGTGCCAGTAGCACGGCGGACAGGGCTGGCTACGAGCAGTACTTC
TRBJ1-5 many TRBD1 TRBV7-9 CASSLGTGFLGSNQPQHF TGTGCCAGCAGCTTGGGGACAGGATTCTTGGGTAGCAATCAGCCCCAGCATTTT
TRBJ1-2 NA TRBD1 TRBV28 CASSSWDSYGYTF TGTGCCAGCAGCTCCTGGGACAGCTATGGCTACACCTTC
TRBJ2-3 NA TRBD2 TRBV3-1 CASSQEGPSGSTDTQYF TGTGCCAGCAGCCAAGAAGGTCCTAGCGGGTCCACAGATACGCAGTATTTT
TRBJ1-5 NA NA TRBV19 CASKGLLSNQPQHF TGTGCCAGTAAGGGGCTATTGAGCAATCAGCCCCAGCATTTT
TRBJ1-1 NA TRBD1 TRBV5-1 CASSQQGATNTEAFF TGCGCCAGCAGCCAGCAGGGGGCGACGAACACTGAAGCTTTCTTT
TRBJ1-1 many NA TRBV7-9 CASSALGTVNTEAFF TGTGCCAGCAGCGCATTAGGGACCGTGAACACTGAAGCTTTCTTT
TRBJ1-1 few NA TRBV3-1 CASSLKPDTFEAFF TGTGCCAGCAGCCTCAAACCGGACACCTTTGAAGCTTTCTTT
TRBJ1-5 NA NA TRBV19 CASSIEAGYSTYSNQPQHF TGTGCCAGTAGTATAGAGGCCGGATACTCAACCTATAGCAATCAGCCCCAGCATTTT
TRBJ2-7 few NA TRBV28 CASRWPQGNSYEQYF TGTGCCAGCAGGTGGCCCCAGGGAAACTCCTACGAGCAGTACTTC
TRBJ2-3 few NA TRBV20-1 CSAPRMGAGTDTQYF TGCAGTGCTCCTCGGATGGGGGCGGGTACAGATACGCAGTATTTT
TRBJ2-7 many NA TRBV7-2 CASSRGQYEQYF TGTGCCAGCAGCCGTGGACAGTACGAGCAGTACTTC
TRBJ2-5 many TRBD2 TRBV27 CASSLSGGGSRETQYF TGTGCCAGCAGTTTAAGCGGGGGGGGATCTCGGGAGACCCAGTACTTC
TRBJ2-1 NA TRBD2 TRBV3-1 CASSSLAGGGNEQFF TGTGCCAGCAGCTCCCTAGCGGGGGGAGGCAATGAGCAGTTCTTC
TRBJ1-6 many NA TRBV6-6 CASSDLQLSSYNSPLHF TGTGCCAGCAGTGATTTACAGTTGAGCTCCTATAATTCACCCCTCCACTTT
TRBJ1-1 many NA TRBV7-2 CASSPHSLNTEAFF TGTGCCAGCAGCCCTCATAGTCTGAACACTGAAGCTTTCTTT
TRBJ2-3 NA NA TRBV7-6 CASSLRPDTQYF TGTGCCAGCAGCTTACGGCCAGATACGCAGTATTTT
TRBJ1-5 NA NA TRBV12-3/TRBV12-4 CASSLAGKNQPQHF TGTGCCAGCAGTTTGGCTGGGAAGAATCAGCCCCAGCATTTT
TRBJ2-3 many NA TRBV7-2 CASSQSISTDTQYF TGTGCCAGCAGCCAATCCATCAGCACAGATACGCAGTATTTT
TRBJ2-7 few NA TRBV10-3 CAISESMAGTFGYEQYF TGTGCCATCAGTGAGTCGATGGCGGGGACATTTGGCTACGAGCAGTACTTC
TRBJ1-2 many NA TRBV7-2 CASSPFPPGGYTF TGTGCCAGCAGCCCCTTTCCCCCCGGGGGCTACACCTTC
TRBJ1-5 once NA TRBV20-1 CSANVGNQSQHF TGCAGTGCCAACGTCGGAAATCAGTCCCAGCATTTT
TRBJ1-3 many NA TRBV7-2 CATGPISGNTIYF TGTGCCACCGGTCCTATCTCTGGAAACACCATATATTTT
TRBJ2-6 few NA TRBV12-3/TRBV12-4 CASSFRGPGANVLTF TGTGCCAGCAGTTTCAGGGGTCCTGGGGCCAACGTCCTGACTTTC
TRBJ2-6 many NA TRBV7-6 CASSVDIPTRSGANVLTF TGTGCCAGCAGCGTGGACATTCCTACACGCTCTGGGGCCAACGTCCTGACTTTC
TRBJ1-1 NA NA TRBV7-3 CASSWGIQAFF TGTGCCAGCAGCTGGGGGATTCAAGCTTTCTTT
TRBJ1-4 NA NA TRBV28 CASSLFSQGQFNEKLFF TGTGCCAGCAGTTTATTTTCGCAGGGGCAGTTTAATGAAAAACTGTTTTTT
TRBJ1-5 NA NA TRBV6-1 CASSEAGYSNQPQHF TGTGCCAGCAGTGAAGCCGGATATAGCAATCAGCCCCAGCATTTT
TRBJ1-6 many TRBD1 TRBV7-9 CASSRGQDASPLHF TGTGCCAGCAGCCGGGGACAGGATGCTTCACCCCTCCACTTT
TRBJ2-5 NA TRBD2 TRBV7-9 CASSPAGGAVETQYF TGTGCCAGCAGCCCTGCCGGGGGGGCGGTGGAGACCCAGTACTTC
TRBJ2-1 NA TRBD2 TRBV12-3/TRBV12-4 CASSPRTSGDVRFF TGTGCCAGCAGCCCCCGGACTAGCGGGGATGTACGGTTCTTC
TRBJ2-7 many NA TRBV7-8 CASTSGSSYEQYF TGTGCCAGCACCTCAGGGAGCTCCTACGAGCAGTACTTC
TRBJ2-7 NA TRBD1 TRBV2 CASRGQESYEQYF TGTGCCAGCAGGGGACAGGAATCCTACGAGCAGTACTTC
TRBJ2-7 NA TRBD1 TRBV6-2/TRBV6-3 CASSYLRQGDEQYF TGTGCCAGCAGTTACCTACGCCAGGGGGACGAGCAGTACTTC
TRBJ1-4 few NA TRBV12-3/TRBV12-4 CASSPQGVTNEKLFF TGTGCCAGCAGTCCACAGGGAGTAACTAATGAAAAACTGTTTTTT
TRBJ1-5 few TRBD1 TRBV12-3/TRBV12-4 CASSLEAGGQPQHF TGTGCCAGCAGTTTAGAGGCAGGGGGTCAGCCCCAGCATTTT
TRBJ2-6 many NA TRBV12-3/TRBV12-4 CASSLVRSRANVLTF TGTGCCAGCAGTTTAGTCAGGTCTCGGGCCAACGTCCTGACTTTC
TRBJ2-5 NA TRBD1 TRBV29-1 CSARPGQGYQETQYF TGCAGCGCTCGTCCGGGACAGGGGTACCAAGAGACCCAGTACTTC
TRBJ2-1 NA TRBD2 TRBV3-1 CASSEEPSLAGGYNEQFF TGTGCCAGCAGCGAAGAACCTTCACTAGCGGGGGGCTACAATGAGCAGTTCTTC
TRBJ1-1 NA NA TRBV9 CASSSLTGLGYTEAFF TGTGCCAGCAGCTCGCTAACGGGACTGGGGTACACTGAAGCTTTCTTT